This T cell receptor beta chain was profiled in a study of blood T cell repertoires in COVID-19. This clone was detected only a few times. Libraries were prepared by immunoSEQ multiplex PCR; TCRdb keeps only in-frame clonotypes and omits some of them. The table lists about 130,000 clones, roughly 89% of them singletons. What the recovered Cohort 3 donors had was two negative PCRs, clearance, or symptom resolution. V was pared by 1 base and J by 3 bases, with 12 bases between. This CDR3 contains 15 residues. The germline gives CDR1 MGHRA, CDR2 YSYEKL. This chain links TRBV4-1 with TRBJ1-1; no clear D gene. This sequence originates from a man aged 45-65 years who had recovered from COVID-19. The specimen sequenced was PBMCs or T cells enriched from blood (not recorded which). CDR3 nucleotides: TGCGCCAGCAGCCAAGGGGGAGTCGGGTACACTGAAGCTTTCTTT. The encoded protein is CASSQGGVGYTEAFF.